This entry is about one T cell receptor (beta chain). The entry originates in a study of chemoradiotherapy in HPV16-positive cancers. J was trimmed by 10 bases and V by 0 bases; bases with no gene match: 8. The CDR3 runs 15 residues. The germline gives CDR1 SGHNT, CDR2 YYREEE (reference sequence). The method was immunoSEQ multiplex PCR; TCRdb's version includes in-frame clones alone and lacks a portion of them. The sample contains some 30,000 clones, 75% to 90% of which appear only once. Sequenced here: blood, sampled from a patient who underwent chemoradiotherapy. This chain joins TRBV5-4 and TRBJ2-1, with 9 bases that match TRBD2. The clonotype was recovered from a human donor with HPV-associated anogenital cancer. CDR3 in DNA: TGTGCCAGCAGCTTGGTGGGCGGGGGGGCTGAGGAGCAGTTCTTC. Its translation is CASSLVGGGAEEQFF.